This TCR beta chain came from a study of cytomegalovirus exposure and HLA in healthy donors (dated by TCRdb to 2016 to 2017). With regard to the full study: An earlier analysis of some 620 of the donors reported about 300 Gb of sequence data and some 110 million unique TCR beta sequences obtained from about 180 million T cells. An early release that covered fewer than 800 HLA-typed donors contained 250 to 350 gigabases of sequencing data and tens of millions of unique TCR sequences. Among the 398 genotyped donors, around 81% belonged to the genetic ancestry cluster associated with self-reported Caucasian donors. The study was designed to test whether signatures of past pathogen exposure could be identified by cataloging public T cell receptors. The study profiled the T cell repertoires of 550 to 700 subjects by immunosequencing and related them to cytomegalovirus serostatus. A separate validation cohort of roughly 110 different subjects was used in addition to the roughly 700-subject first cohort. To predict cytomegalovirus infection status, the study brought together high-throughput TCR immunosequencing, statistical association of individual TCRs with disease status, and machine learning. A later analysis re-examined previously published TCR beta repertoires from more than 600 donors and added high-resolution HLA genotyping to investigate patterns of TCR occurrence. In the later analysis, no new phenotypic data were used to find candidate immune exposures; instead, reliance was placed on TCR beta sequences and their occurrence across donors. In an earlier analysis of 587 of the donors, high-throughput TCR beta sequencing was used to judge whether each TCR beta V gene segment behaved as functional or pseudogenic. Donor age, sex, ethnicity and CMV serostatus were compiled alongside the repertoire data. A later genetic analysis took genome-wide SNP genotypes for about 55% of the 666 donors and used that subset as a discovery cohort. Every repertoire in the discovery cohort had been generated on one and the same sequencing platform. Class I and class II HLA loci were covered by the typing at four-digit resolution. Typing coverage differed by locus: A, B, C, DRB1 and DQB1 were typed in about 620-630 donors, DQA1 in 500 to 550, DPA1 in approximately 610, and DPB1 in 400 to 490. Roughly 5 DR-DQ haplotypes were treated as single units for association and clustering because of strong linkage in the cohort. Among a few hundred genotyped donors of the cohort, an average of roughly 240,000 unique TCR beta nucleotide sequences were sequenced per donor, roughly a sixth of them non-productive. What the authors observed across the whole study: The cohort was sequenced for TCR beta chains only, and without alpha or paired-chain data the features that could be detected were limited. While some public TCRs were present in many individuals, most TCR sequences turned up only very rarely across donors. A later genetic analysis associated a missense DCLRE1C variant with V-gene and J-gene trimming of TCR beta chains, and an independent cohort replicated the association. Specific HLA alleles were associated with more than 15,000 TCR beta sequences at a false discovery rate of 0.05 in a later analysis. The authors suggested that the approach could potentially be generalized to other disease states and immunological phenotypes. Correlated functional status among segregating V segments might be attributable to linkage disequilibrium, but an unknown experimental factor could not be ruled out. The study gave a list of over 150 TCR beta chains associated with cytomegalovirus. In vitro tests confirmed that a few of the cytomegalovirus-associated TCR beta chains recognize cytomegalovirus antigens. The classifier was reported to diagnose cytomegalovirus status with high specificity and sensitivity in both the original cohort and the validation cohort. According to a later analysis, most CMV-associated TCR beta chains appeared to be HLA-restricted, and the HLA associations seemed to be driven largely by CMV exposure. Because the 87-base-pair reads could not distinguish some IMGT-functional V segments, including TRBV6-2 and TRBV6-3, those segments were excluded. A cluster of highly shared sequence variants was judged likely to represent a technical artifact of the sequencing pipeline. A later analysis found that HLA-associated TCR beta chains were more clonally expanded and had lower generation probabilities than equally common non-associated chains. A further reported finding was that TCR beta sequences accurately predicted the HLA-A and HLA-B alleles for most subjects in the first cohort. Assigning TCR associations to individual alleles was difficult when HLA alleles, especially DR and DQ, strongly co-occurred. In a later analysis, several top co-occurrence clusters were reported to appear linked to parvovirus B19, influenza, CMV and Epstein-Barr virus. The presence/absence analyses assumed that sequencing depth was roughly uniform across donors, and that assumption may not be true. Compared with the roughly 710-donor mean, donors in an Asian-associated ancestry cluster had fewer N-insertions in productive TCRs, according to a later genetic analysis. Because HLA typing was missing for some donors at each locus, association tests included only the typed subset. According to a later analysis, TCR association rates differed among HLA loci, with DRB1 alleles showing the most associated TCRs and HLA-C alleles showing the fewest. CMV serostatus was the only immune exposure information available for the cohort. The earlier analysis of 587 of the donors excluded approximately 17 rarely observed V segments, including chromosome 9 orphons, because counts were too low. In an earlier analysis of several hundred of the donors, most TCR beta V segments were observed in productive rearrangements about 90% or about 30% of the time, broadly matching IMGT annotations.

The cohort comprised more than 550 healthy bone marrow donors. At the time of sampling, all cohort members were nominally healthy, though unrecorded immune exposures were likely present. The donor tested CMV seropositive, placing the donor among the 289 seropositive members of the cohort. A peripheral blood sample was provided by each donor, and peripheral blood mononuclear cells were used for TCR beta sequencing. Genomic DNA extraction from the blood cell samples was performed with the Qiagen DNeasy Blood Extraction Kit. V loses 5 bases at its end and J loses 1 base; junction bases beyond the gene matches: 4. CDR1 is given as MNHEY and CDR2 as SVGAGI, both from the germline V gene. The CDR3 has 15 amino acids, counting the end cysteine and phenylalanine. Only CDR3 DNA is held: 45 bases, read in frame from base 1. As to this clone: This clone's antigen is unknown. The input lacks base qualities; no much larger clone sits a single base away.

Receptors were amplified or captured by the immunoSEQ multiplex PCR assay. For the multiplex PCR, a mixture combining 60 forward primers for TCR Vbeta segments and 13 reverse primers for TCR Jbeta segments was used. The CDR3 region of rearranged TCR beta genes was amplified from genomic DNA by a multiplex PCR assay. Amplified TCR beta libraries were sequenced as 87-base-pair reads on the Illumina HiSeq System. For the original study's pipeline: A later analysis counted tens of millions of unique TCR beta chains across the 666 repertoires, and some 11 million of these chains were shared by at least two donors. A nearest-neighbor algorithm error-corrected the raw reads and collapsed the reads into unique sequences, merging closely related sequences to remove PCR and sequencing errors. Alignment of CDR3 sequences to IMGT reference sequences was used to assign V, D and J gene segments. For a sequence to be retained, at least a six-nucleotide match to both a V gene segment and a J gene segment was required. A rearrangement was called productive if the CDR3 had no stop codons and remained in frame with V and J, and every other rearrangement was called non-productive. Following IMGT convention, CDR3 was defined as the stretch from the second conserved V-encoded cysteine to the conserved J-encoded phenylalanine. The earlier analysis of around 640 of the donors excluded sequences that lacked an unambiguous match to a single V gene segment. An earlier analysis of approximately 590 of the donors called V segments functional above 56.7% productive rearrangements and segregating when the between-donor standard deviation exceeded 5%. To diagnose cytomegalovirus status from the catalog of TCR beta chain sequences, a statistical classification framework was built. In a later analysis, TCR nucleotide sequences were compared against IMGT/GENE-DB human TR gene sequences so that V and J genes could be assigned. A later analysis assigned CDR3 sequences and most-parsimonious VDJ recombination scenarios with the TCRdist pipeline. In a later analysis, each TCR beta chain was defined by its CDR3 amino acid sequence together with its V-gene family, and reads without a unique V-gene family were excluded. As a way to deal with suspected cross-contamination and a sequencing artifact, a later analysis dropped 450 to 700 nucleotide sequences that were highly shared and had low generation probability. A later analysis calculated a clonal expansion index for each public chain from normalized within-repertoire ranks of inferred template counts. In a later analysis, generation probabilities were computed with a VDJ recombination model fitted to out-of-frame rearrangements, and the resulting probabilities were checked against IGoR. Hypergeometric tests were used in a later analysis to score TCR-TCR, TCR-HLA and TCR-CMV co-occurrence, with a repertoire-size bias correction applied to the TCR pairs. A later analysis estimated false discovery rates by permuting HLA or CMV assignments 20 times. In a later analysis, co-occurring TCRs were grouped with DBSCAN, and TCRdist sequence similarity was added when clustering was performed within HLA-allele-positive subsets. For co-occurrence clustering, repertoires with fewer than 30,000 or more than 120,000 public chains were excluded, along with 4 to 6 repertoires with anomalous nucleotide sharing. The immuneACCESS repertoire file appears here via TCRdb, limited to in-frame rearrangements. These files lack a portion of the clones; in checked studies, under half of the deficit traces to unresolved V genes, and the cause of the others is not known. The DNA was the basis for D and trimming; V, J and clone size are from that table. The sample table contains roughly 190,000 clones; only one count was recorded for around four fifths of them. 1.7% of the sample is held by the ten biggest clonotypes.

Sequencing was carried out using PBMCs. The V and J segments used are TRBV6-5 and TRBJ2-7, with TRBD2 identical over 11 junction bases. The clonotype was recovered from a man aged 40-50 years in good health and CMV-seropositive. The CDR3 loop reads CASSRTSGLSYEQYF. The sequence in DNA is TGTGCCAGCAGTAGGACTAGCGGGCTTTCCTACGAGCAGTACTTC.